What follows are 23 T cell receptor beta chains derived from one specimen sequenced in a study of blood T cells in healthy people across ages. A J-beta primer mix and a sample-barcoded 5' primer were used in a second PCR of about 6 to 12 cycles. TCRdb re-analysed the 5' RACE reads in MiXCR, keeping a single row per CDR3 protein. The top ten hold over 20% of the sample, which has 910,000 or so distinct CDR3 sequences, roughly half seen once. Sequenced: blood. The origin of the receptors is a woman in her sixties in good health.

This clonotype occurred a few times. J is TRBJ2-3 and V is TRBV4-2; a possible D gene is TRBD2 (5 bases). V lost 5 bases, J lost 0 bases, and 12 bases lay in between. Germline CDR1 is LGHNA and CDR2 is YNFKEQ. This CDR3 spans 15 amino acids. In DNA, the CDR3 is TGTGCCAGCAGCGAGCGGCTGGCTAGCACAGATACGCAGTATTTT. It codes for CASSERLASTDTQYF.

J is TRBJ2-3 and V is TRBV4-2; D may be TRBD2 (6 bases). Trimming left V 3 bases short and J 0 bases short, with 7 bases between. This CDR3 comprises 14 residues. Germline V gene lookup returns CDR1 LGHNA and CDR2 YNFKEQ. CDR3 coding DNA: TGTGCCAGCAGCCAGCGGGACAGCACAGATACGCAGTATTTT. This sequence encodes CASSQRDSTDTQYF.

The chain combines TRBV28 with TRBJ1-2, with 8 bases identical to TRBD1. V was pared by 8 bases and J by 4 bases, with 9 bases of the junction left unmatched. This CDR3 has 14 amino acids. Germline CDR1 and CDR2: MDHEN and SYDVKM. As DNA, the CDR3 is TGTGCCAGCCAGGGACAGGTGATTGCCTATGGCTACACCTTC. This translates into CASQGQVIAYGYTF.

This clonotype has only a few counts. J is TRBJ1-2 and V is TRBV7-2; a possible D gene is TRBD1 (6 bases). Germline values: CDR1 SGHTA, CDR2 FQGNSA. The germline V and J ends were trimmed by 4 bases and 4 bases, with 13 bases remaining between them. This CDR3 has 14 residues. CDR3 DNA sequence: TGTGCCAGCAGCTCCCTAAGGGGGACCTATGGCTACACCTTC. Its protein product is CASSSLRGTYGYTF. The variable domain in full, completed from reference TRBV7-2 and TRBJ1-2, reads GAGVSQSPSNKVTEKGKDVELRCDPISGHTALYWYRQSLGQGLEFLIYFQGNSAPDKSGLPSDRFSAERTGGSVSTLTIQRTQQEDSAVYLCASSSLRGTYGYTFGSGTRLTVV.

This sequence joins TRBV25-1 and TRBJ2-4; D is perhaps TRBD1 (6 bases). The CDR3 extends over 14 amino acids. Germline assignment: CDR1 MGHDK and CDR2 SYGVNS. Trimming removed 11 bases at V and 3 bases at J, with 17 bases between. The CDR3 DNA reads as TGTGCCGGCCGGTCACGCAGGGGCAAAAACATTCAGTACTTC. It translates to CAGRSRRGKNIQYF.

This clonotype was seen only once. V usage is TRBV28 and J usage is TRBJ2-3; no reliable D call. V was clipped by 5 bases and J by 6 bases, with 12 bases between them. Germline V lookup: CDR1 MDHEN, CDR2 SYDVKM. The CDR3 has 13 residues. The CDR3 DNA is TGTGCCAGCAGTCCGCCAGATTTGGATACGCAGTATTTT. This translates into CASSPPDLDTQYF.

This clonotype has just a few counts. This sequence joins TRBV7-2 and TRBJ1-2, with a tentative D call TRBD1 (5 bases). The germline V and J ends were trimmed by 5 bases and 4 bases, with 17 bases remaining between them. The CDR3 is 15 amino acids. CDR1 SGHTA and CDR2 FQGNSA come from the germline V gene. CDR3 protein: CASSTDTIVLYGYTF. CDR3 sequence (DNA): TGTGCCAGCAGCACGGACACCATTGTCCTCTATGGCTACACCTTC.

The table lists this clonotype with a count of one. This sequence joins TRBV20-1 and TRBJ2-7; 7 nucleotides agree with TRBD2. The ends lost 3 bases at V and 3 bases at J; junction bases unmatched: 11. CDR1 is DFQATT, CDR2 SNEGSKA, per germline (reference sequence). The CDR3 has 15 residues. The CDR3 DNA reads as TGCAGTGCTAGCGCTTCTAGCGGTCTGTTCTACGAGCAGTACTTC. Translated: CSASASSGLFYEQYF.

The chain combines TRBV20-1 with TRBJ2-1, with D hard to call. Germline CDR1 reads DFQATT; CDR2 reads SNEGSKA (reference sequence). The CDR3 is 12 residues long. The V end lost 7 bases, the J end lost 7 bases, and 14 bases lay between the germline ends. CDR3 sequence: CSVGSSINEQFF. Here the CDR3 DNA reads TGCAGTGTAGGTAGTTCGATTAATGAGCAGTTCTTC.

A word on this clonotype: The junction departs from germline at one end; a sequencing error may be responsible. Written as DNA, the CDR3 is TGTGCCGGCAGCTTTACCGGACTAGCCGGCTTAGGAGAGACCCAGTACTTC. Amino acid sequence: CAGSFTGLAGLGETQYF. V is TRBV7-9 and J is TRBJ2-4; 8 bases fit TRBD2. The DNA end is more similar to TRBJ2-5, so the J call may be wrong. The germline CDR1 and CDR2 sequences are SEHNR and FQNEAQ (reference sequence). The CDR3 loop spans 17 amino acids.

A note on this clonotype: The junction differs from germline at one of its ends, possibly a read error. The chain is built from TRBV12-3 or TRBV12-4 and TRBJ1-2; tentative D call: TRBD1 (6 bases). This CDR3 comprises 14 residues. In nucleotides, the CDR3 is TGTGCCGGCAGCCCACAGGGTGGGGACTATGGCTACACCTTC. Translated, it gives CAGSPQGGDYGYTF.

V is TRBV10-3 and J is TRBJ2-5; TRBD2 agrees at 7 bases. The DNA end is more similar to TRBJ2-7, so the J call may be wrong. CDR3 length: 12 amino acids. Germline V gene data show CDR1 as ENHRY and CDR2 as SYGVKD. The CDR3 region has the DNA TGTGCCACCTTGGCTAGCGGCTACGAGCAGTACTTC. Translation: CATLASGYEQYF.

This chain joins TRBV11-2 and TRBJ2-7; TRBD2 matches at 7 bases. CDR1 and CDR2 from the germline V gene are SGHAT and FQNNGV. The CDR3 spans 15 residues. With V trimmed by 8 bases and J by 2 bases, 12 bases remained unmatched. The CDR3 loop is CASSTGGARTYEQYF. CDR3 DNA sequence: TGTGCCAGCTCAACGGGGGGAGCGAGGACCTACGAGCAGTACTTC.

This clonotype turned up a few times. This chain uses TRBV4-2 with TRBJ2-7; 10 positions match TRBD2. Germline V lookup: CDR1 LGHNA, CDR2 YNFKEQ. The V and J ends lost 3 bases and 3 bases, in that order; junction bases with no gene match: 2. The CDR3 length is 14 residues. The CDR3 is CASSQASGGYEQYF. In DNA form, the CDR3 reads TGTGCCAGCAGCCAGGCTAGCGGGGGCTACGAGCAGTACTTC.

This clonotype was observed at least ten times. This chain uses TRBV4-1 with TRBJ2-5, with D uncertain. CDR3 length equals 13 residues. CDR1 MGHRA and CDR2 YSYEKL come from the germline V gene. The germline V and J ends were trimmed by 2 bases and 2 bases, with 6 bases remaining between them. This CDR3 reads CASSQWRQETQYF. The CDR3 coding sequence is TGCGCCAGCAGCCAATGGCGTCAAGAGACCCAGTACTTC.

The chain combines TRBV29-1 with TRBJ2-1; 7 bases align to TRBD1. The CDR3 is 13 residues long. Germline CDR1 reads SQVTM; CDR2 reads ANQGSEA. Losses at the gene ends were 4 bases for V and 3 bases for J; bases not matched to a gene: 3. In DNA, the CDR3 is TGCAGCGTTGCGGGACAGCTCTACAATGAGCAGTTCTTC. This codes for CSVAGQLYNEQFF.

At least ten counts were recorded for this clonotype. The rearrangement uses TRBV18 and TRBJ2-7; D is ambiguous. There are 13 residues in the CDR3. In germline, CDR1 is KGHSH, CDR2 LQKENI. Trimming shortened V by 3 bases and J by 2 bases, and 8 bases separated the two germline ends. The CDR3 DNA follows: TGTGCCAGCTCACCTCTTGAGACCTACGAGCAGTACTTC. Translating gives CASSPLETYEQYF.

This chain uses TRBV6-2 or TRBV6-3 with TRBJ1-2, with D uncertain. In germline, CDR1 is MNHEY, CDR2 SVGEGT. Trimming left V 8 bases short and J 7 bases short, with 23 bases between. CDR3 size: 15 residues. CDR3 DNA: TGTGCCAGCGGTTTAAAAGGCTCTACAATGGGTGGCTACACCTTC. Protein: CASGLKGSTMGGYTF.

This clonotype showed up just a few times. This chain links TRBV10-3 with TRBJ1-1; weak D call: TRBD1 (6 bases). V was shortened by 11 bases and J by 1 base, with 14 bases between the two germline ends. Germline V gives CDR1 ENHRY, CDR2 SYGVKD. The CDR3 has 13 residues. The CDR3 nucleotides read TGTGCCGCAAACAGGGACGGGAACACTGAAGCTTTCTTT. Translation: CAANRDGNTEAFF.

V gene TRBV5-1 combines with J gene TRBJ2-2; 12 positions agree with TRBD2. The germline V gene has CDR1 SGHRS and CDR2 YFSETQ. The CDR3 consists of 17 residues. V was clipped by 1 base and J by 2 bases; unmatched bases: 3. CDR3 nucleotides: TGCGCCAGCAGCTTGACTAGCGGGAGGATCAACACCGGGGAGCTGTTTTTT. Translation: CASSLTSGRINTGELFF.

The chain joins TRBV2 to TRBJ2-5; 7 positions match TRBD2. Germline V CDR1 and CDR2: SNHLY, FYNNEI. Trimming took 7 bases from V and 5 from J; bases not matched to a gene: 13. CDR3 length: 15 residues. This CDR3 is CASIGGSAGGETQYF. The CDR3 DNA reads as TGTGCCAGCATTGGCGGGAGCGCAGGCGGGGAGACCCAGTACTTC.

The chain is built from TRBV5-1 and TRBJ2-2, with D uncertain. Trimming left V 5 bases short and J 4 bases short, with 15 bases between. This CDR3 spans 15 amino acids. The germline V gene has CDR1 SGHRS and CDR2 YFSETQ. CDR3 loop: CASRTQVLGTGELFF. The CDR3 DNA is TGCGCCAGCAGAACCCAAGTTCTTGGCACCGGGGAGCTGTTTTTT.

This clonotype was observed a few times. The chain carries TRBV7-2 and TRBJ2-7; D ambiguous. V dropped 3 bases and J dropped 3 bases, with 12 bases sitting between them. CDR1 SGHTA and CDR2 FQGNSA come from the germline V gene. The CDR3 loop spans 14 amino acids. CDR3 coding DNA: TGTGCCAGCAGCTTCGACGGTGGGTACTACGAGCAGTACTTC. This encodes CASSFDGGYYEQYF.